This paragraph covers one T cell receptor (beta chain) sequence. Only in-frame clones appear in the TCRdb table, and some are missing; sequencing was by immunoSEQ multiplex PCR. The sample contains around 250,000 clones, 86% of which appear only once. The CDR3 has 14 amino acids. The germline V gene has CDR1 SEHNR and CDR2 FQNEAQ (reference sequence). V shed 6 bases, J shed 5 bases, and the junction held 9 bases outside the gene matches. This sample was taken from a study of blood T cell repertoires in COVID-19. The source is a man at least 80 years old with acute or convalescent COVID-19. Sequences were obtained from peripheral blood. This chain connects TRBV7-9 to TRBJ1-1; TRBD1 matches at 7 bases. CDR3 DNA: TGTGCCAGCAGGCGACAGGGAGTACGGACTGAAGCTTTCTTT. Translating it yields CASRRQGVRTEAFF.